A single sample is the source of the 29 T cell receptor beta chains below, sequenced in a study of T cells in Graves' hyperthyroidism and ophthalmopathy. The TCR beta CDR3 regions underwent amplification using RNA transcripts as the source. The HTBI primer set was used in a first-round RT-PCR of the TCR CDR3. MiXCR, applied by TCRdb to the multiplex PCR reads, yields one record per CDR3 protein. Of about 610,000 distinct CDR3 sequences detected, 16% appear once; the ten largest clones hold less than 3.5%. Sequenced sample: blood. The source is a woman in her 40s with Graves' ophthalmopathy.

The chain is built from TRBV6-1 and TRBJ1-2, with a weak D call TRBD1 (6 bases). The CDR3 extends over 13 amino acids. The V gene lost 4 bases and the J gene lost 1 base, with 7 bases spanning the gap. From germline, CDR1 is MNHNS and CDR2 SASEGT. The DNA of the CDR3 is TGTGCCAGCAGTGGGGGACATAACTATGGCTACACCTTC. It yields the protein CASSGGHNYGYTF.

The rearrangement links TRBV19 to TRBJ2-3; D might be TRBD1 (6 bases). Germline loops: CDR1 LNHDA, CDR2 SQIVND (reference sequence). The length of the CDR3 is 16 residues. V was trimmed by 6 bases and J by 0 bases, leaving 16 bases between them. CDR3 loop: CASSSPRGQSTDTQYF. As DNA, the CDR3 is TGTGCCAGTAGCAGCCCCCGAGGACAGAGCACAGATACGCAGTATTTT.

The rearrangement links TRBV7-9 to TRBJ2-1; the D gene is possibly TRBD2 (5 bases). V lost 5 bases and J lost 7, with 12 bases in between. The germline CDR1 and CDR2 sequences are SEHNR and FQNEAQ (reference sequence). The CDR3 has 13 amino acids. The CDR3 DNA follows: TGTGCCAGCAGCCTTTCGGACTGGAATGAGCAGTTCTTC. This translates into CASSLSDWNEQFF.

This clonotype turned up a few times. V gene TRBV2 combines with J gene TRBJ2-7, with 7 bases that match TRBD2. The V gene end was trimmed by 4 bases and the J gene end by 2 bases; junction bases not matched to a gene: 8. The CDR3 covers 15 residues. The germline CDR1 and CDR2 sequences are SNHLY and FYNNEI. CDR3 bases: TGTGCCAGCAGTGGAAGAGGCAGCGGGGCCTACGAGCAGTACTTC. It encodes CASSGRGSGAYEQYF.

The rearrangement links TRBV19 to TRBJ1-4; D remains unclear. V shed 4 bases and J shed 0 bases, with 9 bases lying between them. CDR3 length equals 15 residues. Germline CDR1 and CDR2: LNHDA and SQIVND (reference sequence). The CDR3 nucleotides read TGTGCCAGTAGTACCAGGAGGGCAACTAATGAAAAACTGTTTTTT. This codes for CASSTRRATNEKLFF.

The chain is built from TRBV2 and TRBJ2-6; D call uncertain. Trimming took 6 bases from V and 0 from J, leaving 6 bases between them. The CDR3 sequence is 14 residues long. The V gene's germline CDR1 is SNHLY and CDR2 FYNNEI. CDR3 in amino acids: CASRGRSGANVLTF. CDR3 sequence (DNA): TGTGCCAGCAGGGGCCGCTCTGGGGCCAACGTCCTGACTTTC.

This clonotype was detected a few times. J is TRBJ2-5 and V is TRBV12-3 or TRBV12-4; TRBD2 aligns across 7 bases. This CDR3 has 16 residues. J gave up 2 bases and V 6 bases, and 12 bases lay outside the gene matches. The CDR3 loop is CASSRQRGAGQETQYF. The CDR3 nucleotides are TGTGCCAGCAGCCGGCAGCGGGGTGCGGGGCAAGAGACCCAGTACTTC.

This clonotype was observed many times. This sequence joins TRBV28 and TRBJ2-7, with 9 bases lining up with TRBD1. CDR1 MDHEN and CDR2 SYDVKM come from the germline V gene. The ends lost 3 bases at V and 2 bases at J; junction bases unmatched: 5. The CDR3 length is 15 residues. The CDR3 region has the DNA TGTGCCAGCAGTTTCGCGACAGGGGGTCCCTACGAGCAGTACTTC. The encoded protein is CASSFATGGPYEQYF. The full variable domain, in which reference TRBV28 and TRBJ2-7 provide the parts outside the CDR3, is DVKVTQSSRYLVKRTGEKVFLECVQDMDHENMFWYRQDPGLGLRLIYFSYDVKMKEKGDIPEGYSVSREKKERFSLILESASTNQTSMYLCASSFATGGPYEQYFGPGTRLTVT.

This clonotype was found many times. V and J are TRBV11-3 and TRBJ2-1; 9 nucleotides agree with TRBD1. The CDR3 loop spans 17 amino acids. The V gene's germline CDR1 is SGHNT and CDR2 YENEEA. Trimming removed 5 bases from V and 6 bases from J; junction bases left unmatched: 14. In DNA, the CDR3 is TGTGCCAGCAGCAAAGGCTCCGCGGGACAGGGCGTCAATGAGCAGTTCTTC. Its protein is CASSKGSAGQGVNEQFF.

This clonotype was seen at least ten times. The chain links TRBV5-1 to TRBJ2-1; maybe TRBD2 (5 bases). V was cut by 4 bases and J by 4 bases, with 15 bases left in between. This CDR3 is built from 15 residues. Germline lookup yields CDR1 SGHRS and CDR2 YFSETQ. The CDR3 nucleotides read TGCGCCAGCAGCGGTAGCCTCGGGAATTACAATGAGCAGTTCTTC. Its protein product is CASSGSLGNYNEQFF.

The chain couples TRBV20-1 to TRBJ1-1; 8 bases fit TRBD1. Germline CDR1 reads DFQATT; CDR2 reads SNEGSKA (reference sequence). This CDR3 contains 13 residues. The V gene end was trimmed by 6 bases and the J gene end by 5 bases; junction bases not matched to a gene: 8. The CDR3 loop is CSAFGQGRTEAFF. As DNA, the CDR3 is TGCAGTGCCTTTGGACAGGGCCGTACTGAAGCTTTCTTT.

A few counts support this clonotype. The genes are TRBV20-1 and TRBJ1-1; D is possibly TRBD1 (5 bases). Trimming shortened V by 5 bases and J by 4 bases, and 17 bases separated the two germline ends. The germline gives CDR1 DFQATT, CDR2 SNEGSKA (reference sequence). The CDR3 sequence is 14 residues long. This CDR3 reads CSAAKKGLSTEAFF. The CDR3 nucleotides read TGCAGTGCTGCTAAAAAGGGGTTATCCACTGAAGCTTTCTTT.

A few counts support this clonotype. This chain connects TRBV5-1 to TRBJ2-2; 9 bases agree with TRBD1. Trimming took 1 base from V and 4 from J; bases not matched to a gene: 2. Germline V CDR1 and CDR2: SGHRS, YFSETQ. The CDR3 covers 15 residues. CDR3 region: CASSLYRGPTGELFF. Here the CDR3 DNA reads TGCGCCAGCAGCTTGTACAGGGGGCCCACCGGGGAGCTGTTTTTT.

This clonotype was seen at least ten times. This rearrangement joins TRBV11-2 to TRBJ2-7; D tentatively reads TRBD1 or TRBD2 (5 bases each). Trimming pared 4 bases from V and 0 bases from J, leaving 13 bases between. From germline, CDR1 is SGHAT and CDR2 FQNNGV. The CDR3 is 15 residues long. CDR3 protein: CASSSVAGTSYEQYF. CDR3 bases: TGTGCCAGCAGCTCAGTGGCCGGGACCTCCTACGAGCAGTACTTC. The full variable domain, its missing parts supplied by reference TRBV11-2 and TRBJ2-7, is EAGVAQSPRYKIIEKRQSVAFWCNPISGHATLYWYQQILGQGPKLLIQFQNNGVVDDSQLPKDRFSAERLKGVDSTLKIQPAKLEDSAVYLCASSSVAGTSYEQYFGPGTRLTVT.

This clonotype occurred many times. The rearrangement joins TRBV15 to TRBJ2-1; the D gene is possibly TRBD1 (6 bases). CDR1 is LNHNV, CDR2 YYDKDF, per germline (reference sequence). The CDR3 runs 16 residues. The V gene lost 3 bases and the J gene lost 5 bases, with 17 bases spanning the gap. The CDR3 DNA follows: TGTGCCACCAGCAGCGTTGGGGGTTCAGGGGACAATGAGCAGTTCTTC. Protein sequence: CATSSVGGSGDNEQFF.

This clonotype was recorded a few times. CDR3 sequence: CASSQVMTGGKRSPLHF. In DNA form, the CDR3 reads TGCGCCAGCAGCCAAGTTATGACAGGGGGAAAAAGGTCACCCCTCCACTTT. The chain is built from TRBV4-1 and TRBJ1-6; TRBD1 matches at 9 bases. Germline loops: CDR1 MGHRA, CDR2 YSYEKL. The V gene end was trimmed by 1 base and the J gene end by 10 bases; junction bases not matched to a gene: 11. The CDR3 length is 17 residues.

This clonotype was observed at least ten times. The V call is TRBV18, the J call TRBJ2-1, with 7 bases aligning to TRBD1. CDR3 length: 16 amino acids. V dropped 3 bases and J dropped 0; count of bases not matched to a gene: 5. From germline, CDR1 is KGHSH and CDR2 LQKENI. CDR3 protein: CASSPGTASSYNEQFF. CDR3 sequence (DNA): TGTGCCAGCTCACCCGGGACAGCAAGCTCCTACAATGAGCAGTTCTTC.

This clonotype was seen more than once but under ten times. The chain couples TRBV6-1 to TRBJ1-2; 11 nucleotides line up with TRBD1. The CDR3 is 15 residues long. The germline V gene has CDR1 MNHNS and CDR2 SASEGT. V lost 5 bases to trimming and J lost 4 bases; unmatched junction nucleotides: 6. Here the CDR3 DNA reads TGTGCCAGCAGTTCCCGGGACAGGGGGGCCTATGGCTACACCTTC. Its protein is CASSSRDRGAYGYTF.

The rearrangement joins TRBV20-1 to TRBJ1-2; no clear D. The germline V gene has CDR1 DFQATT and CDR2 SNEGSKA (reference sequence). Trimming pared 5 bases from V and 3 bases from J, leaving 13 bases between. CDR3 length: 13 amino acids. The CDR3 nucleotides are TGCAGTGCTCCAGATCTCGCACACTATGGCTACACCTTC. Translated: CSAPDLAHYGYTF.

This clonotype was recorded many times. This rearrangement joins TRBV20-1 to TRBJ2-7; D is perhaps TRBD2 (6 bases). The V gene lost 0 bases and the J gene lost 3 bases, with 15 bases spanning the gap. CDR1 DFQATT and CDR2 SNEGSKA come from the germline V gene (reference sequence). This CDR3 region has 15 residues. Written as DNA, the CDR3 is TGCAGTGCTAGAGATCGGGAGCGGGTCAACTACGAGCAGTACTTC. Its translation: CSARDRERVNYEQYF.

This clonotype was counted only a few times. The rearrangement joins TRBV2 to TRBJ2-3; 7 positions agree with TRBD2. The CDR3 totals 14 residues. The trim removed 4 bases at V and 6 bases at J, leaving 7 bases unmatched. Germline assignment: CDR1 SNHLY and CDR2 FYNNEI. For the CDR3, the DNA is TGTGCCAGCAGTGGGGGGGGAACACAGGATACGCAGTATTTT. It specifies CASSGGGTQDTQYF.

The chain links TRBV19 to TRBJ2-3, with TRBD1 as a possible D gene (6 bases). This CDR3 comprises 13 residues. CDR1 is LNHDA and CDR2 is SQIVND in the germline V gene (reference sequence). Trimming left V 4 bases short and J 4 bases short, with 9 bases between. The CDR3: CASSKDSADTQYF. The CDR3 bases are TGTGCCAGTAGTAAGGACAGCGCAGATACGCAGTATTTT.

This chain connects TRBV12-3 or TRBV12-4 to TRBJ1-4; a possible D gene is TRBD1 (6 bases). The CDR3 length is 16 residues. Trimming shortened V by 3 bases and J by 1 base, and 12 bases separated the two germline ends. The CDR3 DNA reads as TGTGCCAGCAGTTTCGGAGGGGGGCGAACTAATGAAAAACTGTTTTTT. Amino acids: CASSFGGGRTNEKLFF.

The genes are TRBV2 and TRBJ2-1; 10 bases agree with TRBD2. CDR1 is SNHLY, CDR2 FYNNEI, per germline. This CDR3 contains 13 residues. V lost 7 bases, J lost 10 bases, and 7 bases stayed unmatched. DNA of the CDR3: TGTGCCAGCAACCTAGCGGGAGTTGGGGAGCAGTTCTTC. Protein sequence: CASNLAGVGEQFF.

The genes are TRBV7-3 and TRBJ2-3; possible D gene TRBD2, 6 bases. The germline V gene has CDR1 SGHTA and CDR2 FQGTGA. Trimming took off 5 bases at V and 5 bases at J, with 17 bases between the two ends. This CDR3 region has 15 residues. CDR3 loop: CASSPTFGAGDTQYF. The CDR3 DNA sequence: TGTGCCAGCAGCCCCACTTTTGGAGCGGGAGATACGCAGTATTTT.

Ten or more counts support this clonotype. The V gene is TRBV28, the J gene TRBJ2-7, with D maybe TRBD1 (6 bases). This CDR3 region has 16 residues. V shed 4 bases and J shed 6 bases, with 22 bases lying between them. The germline V gene encodes CDR1 MDHEN and CDR2 SYDVKM. The chain's CDR3 is CASSSNGDTALGEQYF. The CDR3, as DNA: TGTGCCAGCAGTTCAAACGGGGACACAGCCTTAGGCGAGCAGTACTTC.

Regarding this clonotype: A read error is possible here, since a much larger clone lies one base away. The chain couples TRBV2 to TRBJ2-1, with 9 bases identical to TRBD1. Germline values: CDR1 SNHLY, CDR2 FYNNEI. With V trimmed by 5 bases and J by 8 bases, 7 bases remained unmatched. CDR3 size: 14 residues. The CDR3 nucleotides are TGTGCCAGCAGTAACGGGACAGGGTTATATGAGCAGTTCTTC. The encoded protein is CASSNGTGLYEQFF.

In its sample, this clonotype was seen many times. This rearrangement joins TRBV11-1 to TRBJ2-7, with a weak D call TRBD1 (5 bases). CDR3 size: 13 residues. V gave up 5 bases and J gave up 3 bases, with 11 bases separating them. Germline CDR1 is SGHAT and CDR2 is FQDESV (reference sequence). CDR3 amino acids: CASSRTGFYEQYF. The DNA for the CDR3 is TGTGCCAGCAGCCGTACAGGTTTCTACGAGCAGTACTTC.

The chain joins TRBV7-9 to TRBJ1-2, with a possible D match to TRBD1 (6 bases). The germline gives CDR1 SEHNR, CDR2 FQNEAQ (reference sequence). The CDR3 covers 14 residues. Trimming cost V 5 bases and J 3 bases, with 13 bases left between them. The CDR3 spells CASSTDSSHYGYTF. The CDR3 DNA sequence: TGTGCCAGCAGCACGGACAGTAGCCACTATGGCTACACCTTC.